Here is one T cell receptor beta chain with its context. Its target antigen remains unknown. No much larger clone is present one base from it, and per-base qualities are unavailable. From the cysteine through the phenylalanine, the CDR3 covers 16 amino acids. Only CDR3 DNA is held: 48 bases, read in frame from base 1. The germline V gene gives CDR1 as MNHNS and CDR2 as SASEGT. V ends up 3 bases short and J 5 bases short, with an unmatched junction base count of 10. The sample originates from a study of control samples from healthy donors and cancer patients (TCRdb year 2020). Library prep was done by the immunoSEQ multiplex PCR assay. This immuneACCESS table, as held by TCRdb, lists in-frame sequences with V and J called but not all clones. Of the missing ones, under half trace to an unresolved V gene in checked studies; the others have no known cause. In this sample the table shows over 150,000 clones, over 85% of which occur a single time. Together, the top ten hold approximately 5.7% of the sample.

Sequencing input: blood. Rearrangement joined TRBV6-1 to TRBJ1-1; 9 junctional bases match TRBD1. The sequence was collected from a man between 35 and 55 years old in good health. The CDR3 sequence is CASSDVYSTGGTEAFF. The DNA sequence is TGTGCCAGCAGTGACGTTTATTCGACAGGGGGGACTGAAGCTTTCTTT.